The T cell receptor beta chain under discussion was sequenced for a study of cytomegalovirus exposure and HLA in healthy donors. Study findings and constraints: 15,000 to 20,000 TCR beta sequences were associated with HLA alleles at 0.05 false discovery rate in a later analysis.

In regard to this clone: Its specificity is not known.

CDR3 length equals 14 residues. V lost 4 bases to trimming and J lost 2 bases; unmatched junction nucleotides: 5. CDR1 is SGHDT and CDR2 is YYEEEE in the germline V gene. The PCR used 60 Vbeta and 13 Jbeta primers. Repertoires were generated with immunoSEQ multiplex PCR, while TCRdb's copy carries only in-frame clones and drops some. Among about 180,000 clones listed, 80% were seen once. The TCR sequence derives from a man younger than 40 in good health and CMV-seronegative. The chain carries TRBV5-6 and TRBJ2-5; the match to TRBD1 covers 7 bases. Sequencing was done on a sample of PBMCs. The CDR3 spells CASSVPGQQETQYF. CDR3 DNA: TGTGCCAGCAGCGTCCCGGGACAGCAAGAGACCCAGTACTTC.